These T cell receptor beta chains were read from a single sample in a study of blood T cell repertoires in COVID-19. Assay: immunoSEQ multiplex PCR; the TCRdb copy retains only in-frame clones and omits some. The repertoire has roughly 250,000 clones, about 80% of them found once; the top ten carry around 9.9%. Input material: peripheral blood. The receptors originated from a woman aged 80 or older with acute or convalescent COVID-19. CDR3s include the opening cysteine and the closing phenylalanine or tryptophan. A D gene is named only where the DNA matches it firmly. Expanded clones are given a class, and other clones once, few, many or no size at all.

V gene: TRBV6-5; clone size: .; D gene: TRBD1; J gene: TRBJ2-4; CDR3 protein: CASSGQGRAKNIQYF; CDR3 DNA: TGTGCCAGCAGCGGACAGGGCCGAGCCAAAAACATTCAGTACTTC
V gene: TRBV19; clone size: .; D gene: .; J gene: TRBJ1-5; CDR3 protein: CASSIVGGQPQHF; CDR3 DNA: TGTGCCAGTAGTATAGTGGGGGGACAGCCCCAGCATTTT
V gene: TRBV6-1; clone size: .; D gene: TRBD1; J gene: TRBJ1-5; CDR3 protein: CASSEVAGGYSNQPQHF; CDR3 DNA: TGTGCCAGCAGTGAAGTGGCAGGGGGATATAGCAATCAGCCCCAGCATTTT
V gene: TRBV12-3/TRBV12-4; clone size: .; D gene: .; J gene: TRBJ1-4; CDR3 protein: CASSPTRRGELFF; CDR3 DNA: TGTGCCAGCAGTCCGACAAGGCGGGGGGAACTGTTTTTT
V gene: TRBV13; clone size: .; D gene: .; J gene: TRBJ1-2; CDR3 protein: CASSEIRVDYGYTF; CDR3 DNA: TGTGCCAGCAGTGAAATACGGGTGGACTATGGCTACACCTTC
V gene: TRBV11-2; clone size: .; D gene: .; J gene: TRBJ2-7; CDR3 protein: CASSPRQAYEQYF; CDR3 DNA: TGTGCCAGCAGCCCGAGACAGGCCTACGAGCAGTACTTC
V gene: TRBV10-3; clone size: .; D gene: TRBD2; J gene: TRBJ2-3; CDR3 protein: CAISGAGGFTDTQYF; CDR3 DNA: TGTGCCATCAGTGGTGCGGGGGGGTTCACAGATACGCAGTATTTT
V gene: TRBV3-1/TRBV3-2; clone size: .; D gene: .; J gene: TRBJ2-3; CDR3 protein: CASSQDGTSTDTQYF; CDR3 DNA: TGTGCCAGCAGCCAAGATGGGACTAGCACAGATACGCAGTATTTT
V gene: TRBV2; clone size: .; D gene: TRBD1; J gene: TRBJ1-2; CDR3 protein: CASNPDRSLGYTF; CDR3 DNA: TGTGCCAGCAACCCGGACAGGTCGCTTGGCTACACCTTC
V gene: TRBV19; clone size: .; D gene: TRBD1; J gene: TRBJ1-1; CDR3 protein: CASSGQGLTEAFF; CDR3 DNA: TGTGCCAGTTCCGGACAGGGGCTCACTGAAGCTTTCTTT
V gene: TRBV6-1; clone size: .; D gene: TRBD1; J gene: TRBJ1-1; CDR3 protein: CASSEGGHRGNTEAFF; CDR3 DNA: TGTGCCAGCAGTGAAGGGGGGCACAGGGGGAACACTGAAGCTTTCTTT
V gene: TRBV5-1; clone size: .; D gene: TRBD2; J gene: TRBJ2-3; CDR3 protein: CASSLAARGGPDTQYF; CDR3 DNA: TGCGCCAGCAGCTTGGCCGCGCGGGGGGGCCCAGATACGCAGTATTTT
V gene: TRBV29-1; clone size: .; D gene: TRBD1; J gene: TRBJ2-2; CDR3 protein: CSVKTGPNTGELFF; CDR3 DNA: TGCAGCGTCAAGACAGGGCCAAACACCGGGGAGCTGTTTTTT
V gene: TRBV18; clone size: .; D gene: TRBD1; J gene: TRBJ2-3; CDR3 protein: CASSPLTGADTQYF; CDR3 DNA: TGTGCCAGCTCACCTCTCACAGGGGCAGATACGCAGTATTTT
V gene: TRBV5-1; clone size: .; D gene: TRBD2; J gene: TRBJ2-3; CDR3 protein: CASSAGGADTQYF; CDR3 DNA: TGCGCCAGCAGCGCCGGGGGGGCCGATACGCAGTATTTT
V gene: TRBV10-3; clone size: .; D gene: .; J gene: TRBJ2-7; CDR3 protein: CAISGTDSYEQYF; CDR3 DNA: TGTGCCATCAGTGGGACAGATTCCTACGAGCAGTACTTC
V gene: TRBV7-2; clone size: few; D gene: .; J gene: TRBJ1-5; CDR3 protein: CASSLGGRQPQHF; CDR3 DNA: TGTGCCAGCAGCCTGGGGGGGAGGCAGCCCCAGCATTTT
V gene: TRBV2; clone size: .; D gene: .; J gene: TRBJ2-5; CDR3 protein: CASSEARGVWETQYF; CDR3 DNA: TGTGCCAGCAGTGAAGCCAGGGGCGTTTGGGAGACCCAGTACTTC
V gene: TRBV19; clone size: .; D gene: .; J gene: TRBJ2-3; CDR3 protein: CASSTRQRTDTQYF; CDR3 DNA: TGTGCCAGTAGTACGAGACAGAGAACAGATACGCAGTATTTT
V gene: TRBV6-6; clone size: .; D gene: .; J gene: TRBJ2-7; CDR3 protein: CASRLSPGILVEQYF; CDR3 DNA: TGTGCCAGCCGGTTAAGCCCGGGGATCTTAGTCGAGCAGTACTTC
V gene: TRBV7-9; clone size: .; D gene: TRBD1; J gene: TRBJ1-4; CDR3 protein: CASSSGQTTTNEKLFF; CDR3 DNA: TGTGCCAGCAGCTCGGGACAGACCACAACTAATGAAAAACTGTTTTTT
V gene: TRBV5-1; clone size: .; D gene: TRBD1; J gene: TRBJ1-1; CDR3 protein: CASSGQGGNTEAFF; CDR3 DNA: TGCGCCAGCAGCGGACAGGGCGGAAACACTGAAGCTTTCTTT
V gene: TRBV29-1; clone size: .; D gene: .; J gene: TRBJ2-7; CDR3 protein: CSGGFGGEQYF; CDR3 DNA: TGCAGCGGAGGCTTCGGGGGCGAGCAGTACTTC
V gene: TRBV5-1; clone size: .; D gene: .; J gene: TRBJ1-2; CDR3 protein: CASSLGVAQSNYGYTF; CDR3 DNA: TGCGCCAGCAGCTTGGGGGTAGCTCAATCTAACTATGGCTACACCTTC